The count of the clone carrying this T cell receptor (beta chain) is one. This CDR3 has 12 residues. Germline loops: CDR1 SQVTM, CDR2 ANQGSEA. This sample is drawn from a study of T cell changes during pregnancy in multiple sclerosis. Repertoires were generated with immunoSEQ multiplex PCR, while TCRdb's copy carries only in-frame clones and drops some. Seen here are approximately 100,000 clones, 80% to 95% observed once, and the top ten hold 2.5% to 3.5%. V and J are TRBV29-1 and TRBJ2-5; D call uncertain. The DNA matches TRBJ2-7 better at its end, which makes the J call doubtful. This clonotype originated in a female donor with multiple sclerosis, enrolled in a pregnancy study. The sample in question was peripheral blood, obtained in the second trimester of pregnancy. CDR3 sequence: CSVRINSYEQYF. CDR3 DNA: TGCAGCGTGCGGATCAACTCCTACGAGCAGTACTTC.